This TCR beta chain came from a study of T-cell memory formation after mild COVID-19. This CDR3 region has 14 residues. J gave up 2 bases and V 8 bases, and 5 bases lay outside the gene matches. Looked up from germline, CDR1 is LGHNT and CDR2 is FRNRAP. TCRdb passed the 5' RACE reads through MiXCR, listing each CDR3 protein once. In the table there are 270,000 or so distinct CDR3 sequences, 16% of which are singletons. This chain uses TRBV12-5 with TRBJ2-5; 10 nucleotides agree with TRBD2. The sequenced material came from PBMCs or a T cell subset sorted from them (not recorded which). The sequence was obtained from a man aged 18 to 30 who had mild COVID-19 (a few samples of this study predate the infection). Cell type and time point are not known. The CDR3 reads CASRASGGQETQYF. The CDR3 nucleotides are TGTGCTAGTCGGGCTAGCGGGGGTCAAGAGACCCAGTACTTC.